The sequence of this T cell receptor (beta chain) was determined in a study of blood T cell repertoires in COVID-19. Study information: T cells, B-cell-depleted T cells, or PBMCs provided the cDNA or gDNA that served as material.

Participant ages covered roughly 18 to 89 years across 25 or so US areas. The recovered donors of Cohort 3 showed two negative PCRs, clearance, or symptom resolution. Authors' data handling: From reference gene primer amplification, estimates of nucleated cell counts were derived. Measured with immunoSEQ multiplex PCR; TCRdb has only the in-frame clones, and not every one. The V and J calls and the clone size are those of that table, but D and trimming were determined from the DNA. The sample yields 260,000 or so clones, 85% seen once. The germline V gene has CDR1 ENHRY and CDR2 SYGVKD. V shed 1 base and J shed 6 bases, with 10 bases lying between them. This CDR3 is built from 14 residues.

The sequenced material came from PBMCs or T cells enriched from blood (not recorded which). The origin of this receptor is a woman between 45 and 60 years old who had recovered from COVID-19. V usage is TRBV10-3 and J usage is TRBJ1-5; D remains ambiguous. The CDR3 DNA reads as TGTGCCATCAGTGAGTTGGGGAGAGGTCAGCCCCAGCATTTT. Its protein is CAISELGRGQPQHF.